The source of this TCR beta chain is a study of T cell changes during pregnancy in multiple sclerosis. The CDR3 extends over 15 amino acids. Trimming removed 5 bases at V and 0 bases at J, with 11 bases between. The germline gives CDR1 SGDLS, CDR2 YYNGEE. The method was immunoSEQ multiplex PCR; TCRdb's version includes in-frame clones alone and lacks a portion of them. The sample lists some 39,000 clones; approximately 91% were seen once. The chain combines TRBV9 with TRBJ2-2, with a possible D match to TRBD1 (6 bases). The sequence came from a female donor with multiple sclerosis, enrolled in a pregnancy study. The sample in question was CD8+ T cells from peripheral blood mononuclear cells, obtained in the first trimester of pregnancy. DNA for the CDR3: TGTGCCAGCAGAGAACAGGGTTCGAACACCGGGGAGCTGTTTTTT. It is translated as CASREQGSNTGELFF. Based on the CDR3 plus reference TRBV9 and TRBJ2-2, the full variable domain is DSGVTQTPKHLITATGQRVTLRCSPRSGDLSVYWYQQSLDQGLQFLIQYYNGEERAKGNILERFSAQQFPDLHSELNLSSLELGDSALYFCASREQGSNTGELFFGEGSRLTVL.